These 2 T cell receptor beta chains were sequenced from one sample in a study of shared clonotypes between healthy human individuals. CD45RO-negative, CCR7-selected cells formed the naive CD8 fraction, which excluded terminally differentiated effector memory CD45RA+ cells. TCRdb keeps only in-frame clones here, not all; method: immunoSEQ multiplex PCR. The sample lists hundreds of thousands of clones; around 96% were seen once. Sequencing input: naive CD8+ T cells sorted from blood. The receptor source for this set is a man aged 25 to 40 in good health.

The V call is TRBV7-3, the J call TRBJ2-3; weak D call: TRBD1 (6 bases). Germline CDR1 is SGHTA and CDR2 is FQGTGA. V was trimmed by 4 bases and J by 0 bases, leaving 8 bases between them. The CDR3 is made up of 14 amino acids. The DNA for the CDR3 is TGTGCCAGCAGCTCGGACAGCAGCACAGATACGCAGTATTTT. This sequence encodes CASSSDSSTDTQYF.

This clone is a singleton in its sample. The chain uses TRBV11-2 and TRBJ2-7, with 8 bases identical to TRBD1. Germline values: CDR1 SGHAT, CDR2 FQNNGV. CDR3 length: 16 residues. V was clipped by 4 bases and J by 0 bases; unmatched bases: 8. The CDR3 loop reads CASSSGQGEHSYEQYF. The CDR3 nucleotides are TGTGCCAGCAGCTCCGGACAGGGAGAGCACTCCTACGAGCAGTACTTC. The full variable domain, its missing parts supplied by reference TRBV11-2 and TRBJ2-7, is EAGVAQSPRYKIIEKRQSVAFWCNPISGHATLYWYQQILGQGPKLLIQFQNNGVVDDSQLPKDRFSAERLKGVDSTLKIQPAKLEDSAVYLCASSSGQGEHSYEQYFGPGTRLTVT.